This is a list of T cell receptor beta chains from one sample in a study of technical replicates of blood from a few donors. Sequenced by immunoSEQ multiplex PCR; TCRdb stores in-frame clones only, minus some. The sample lists more than 80,000 clones, 90% to 98% occurring once. The source material was T cells isolated from PBMCs. These TCRs come from a human donor in good health. The CDR3 runs from the conserved cysteine through the conserved F or W. D genes are given only for firm matches. A clone size is listed for some rows: how often the clone was seen (once, few, many), or a class if it is expanded.

clone size	J gene	D gene	V gene	CDR3 DNA	CDR3 protein
.	TRBJ2-1	TRBD2	TRBV14	TGTACTAGCGGGAGGGCCCGGGAGCAGTTCTTC	CTSGRAREQFF
once	TRBJ1-3	.	TRBV6-5	TGTGCCAGCAAATTCGGGGGGCAGACTGGAAACACCATATATTTT	CASKFGGQTGNTIYF
.	TRBJ2-2	TRBD1	TRBV19	TGTGCCAGTAGTATAGGACAGGGGGCCGGGGAGCTGTTTTTT	CASSIGQGAGELFF
.	TRBJ2-3	TRBD2	TRBV4-3	TGCGCCAGCAGCCAAGATTTTAGCGGGAACGCAGATACGCAGTATTTT	CASSQDFSGNADTQYF
.	TRBJ2-5	.	TRBV18	TGTGCCAGCTCACCATTTGGGCGGGAACAAGAGACCCAGTACTTC	CASSPFGREQETQYF
.	TRBJ2-4	TRBD1	TRBV14	TGTGCCAGCAGCCAAGACCTGACAGGGGTCGCGGACATTCAGTACTTC	CASSQDLTGVADIQYF
.	TRBJ1-5	.	TRBV30	TGTGCCTGGAGTGTCACAGGGCCCTATCAGCCCCAGCATTTT	CAWSVTGPYQPQHF
.	TRBJ2-2	.	TRBV29-1	TGCAGCGTTGAACAGAACACCGGGGAGCTGTTTTTT	CSVEQNTGELFF
.	TRBJ2-1	TRBD2	TRBV9	TGTGCCAGCAGCGTGGGACTAGCGGGAGGGCACAATGAGCAGTTCTTC	CASSVGLAGGHNEQFF
.	TRBJ2-1	.	TRBV27	TGTGCCAGCAGTCTACCGGGGAATGAGCAGTTCTTC	CASSLPGNEQFF
.	TRBJ1-4	.	TRBV27	TGTGCCAGCAGTTACAGGCGGGAATGGAATGAAAAACTGTTTTTT	CASSYRREWNEKLFF
.	TRBJ2-7	TRBD2	TRBV29-1	TGCAGCGCTAGCGGGCTGAGCTCCTACGAGCAGTACTTC	CSASGLSSYEQYF
.	TRBJ1-2	TRBD1	TRBV27	TGTGCCAGCAGTTTCCTAGACAGGGCTAACTATGGCTACACCTTC	CASSFLDRANYGYTF
once	TRBJ2-5	TRBD2	TRBV11-3	TGTGCCAGCAGCCCAGGGACTAGCGGGTCAAAAGAGACCCAGTACTTC	CASSPGTSGSKETQYF
.	TRBJ2-7	.	TRBV5-4	TGTGCCAGCAGCTTCGGCCAGGGAGGCTACGAGCAGTACTTC	CASSFGQGGYEQYF
.	TRBJ1-2	TRBD1	TRBV27	TGTGCCAGCAGTTTATCGCCCGGGACAGGTAAAGATGGCTACACCTTC	CASSLSPGTGKDGYTF
once	TRBJ1-2	.	TRBV29-1	TGCAGCGTTGAGCTTCCCGGAGGATCTAGCTATGGCTACACCTTC	CSVELPGGSSYGYTF
.	TRBJ1-2	.	TRBV6-1	TGTGCCAGCAGTGAGTGGCAGGGTGGCTATGGCTACACCTTC	CASSEWQGGYGYTF
.	TRBJ1-3	.	TRBV11-3	TGTGCCAGCAGCTTAAGTCCGGACAGTCTCAAAATATTT	CASSLSPDSLKIF
once	TRBJ1-1	TRBD1	TRBV7-9	TGTGCCAGCAGCTTGAATCTCGGGACAGGGATGGGTGAAGCTTTCTTT	CASSLNLGTGMGEAFF
.	TRBJ2-7	TRBD1	TRBV5-6	TGTGCCAGCAGCGGGGACAGGGAGTTGGACGAGCAGTACTTC	CASSGDRELDEQYF
.	TRBJ2-7	.	TRBV27	TGTGCCAGCATGGCGGACTCTGACTACGAGCAGTACTTC	CASMADSDYEQYF
.	TRBJ1-2	.	TRBV10-1	TGCGCCAGCAATCCCGGACTCTATGGCTACACCTTC	CASNPGLYGYTF
.	TRBJ2-2	.	TRBV27	TGTGCCAGCAGTTTAAATTCAGGGTACACCGGGGAGCTGTTTTTT	CASSLNSGYTGELFF
.	TRBJ2-3	.	TRBV2	TGTGCCAGCAGGAACAGGGTTAGCACAGATACGCAGTATTTT	CASRNRVSTDTQYF
.	TRBJ1-2	.	TRBV7-2	TGTGCCAGCAGCCCCGACTACCTTAACTATGGCTACACCTTC	CASSPDYLNYGYTF
.	TRBJ1-4	.	TRBV29-1	TGCAGCGTTTTAGGGGCAACTAATGAAAAACTGTTTTTT	CSVLGATNEKLFF
.	TRBJ2-7	TRBD2	TRBV4-2	TGTGCCAGCAGCCCCAAACTAGCGGGAGGGTCCTACGAGCAGTACTTC	CASSPKLAGGSYEQYF